The clone carrying this T cell receptor (beta chain) has at least ten counts. Trimming left V 4 bases short and J 2 bases short, with 23 bases between. The CDR3 totals 18 residues. Per germline, CDR1 SGHAT and CDR2 FQNNGV. The data originate from a study of breast tumors, draining lymph nodes, adjacent tissues. Each CDR3 protein is one row after TCRdb ran MiXCR on the multiplex PCR reads. Here the sample spans about 230,000 distinct CDR3 sequences, approximately 31% being singletons. Axillary draining lymph nodes of breast cancer patients supplied the node samples. The sequencing input was axillary lymph node tissue. This sequence joins TRBV11-2 and TRBJ2-5; D perhaps matches TRBD1 (6 bases). The clonotype was recovered from a female donor with breast cancer. Some clones in this sample may be carry-over from other donors' samples. The CDR3: CASSSKAIRGLGQETQYF. The CDR3 DNA sequence: TGTGCCAGCAGCTCGAAGGCCATCAGGGGCTTGGGACAAGAGACCCAGTACTTC.